This T cell receptor beta chain derives from a study of blood T cell repertoires in COVID-19. As originally analysed: Cell counts per sample came from amplifying reference gene primers. Profiling relied on immunoSEQ multiplex PCR, and the TCRdb table lists in-frame clones only, not all of them. Clone size and V and J calls were adopted from that table, with D and trimming inferred from the DNA. The sample yields about 83,000 clones, around 84% seen once. J was trimmed by 5 bases and V by 4 bases; bases with no gene match: 8. This CDR3 region has 15 residues. Germline V CDR1 and CDR2: SGHRS, YFSETQ. V and J are TRBV5-1 and TRBJ2-3; TRBD2 aligns across 9 bases. The specimen was peripheral blood. The clonotype was recovered from a woman at least 80 years old in a cohort sampled during active or convalescent COVID-19. The CDR3 loop reads CASSPNSGSGDTQYF. DNA for the CDR3: TGCGCCAGCAGCCCAAATAGCGGGAGCGGAGATACGCAGTATTTT.